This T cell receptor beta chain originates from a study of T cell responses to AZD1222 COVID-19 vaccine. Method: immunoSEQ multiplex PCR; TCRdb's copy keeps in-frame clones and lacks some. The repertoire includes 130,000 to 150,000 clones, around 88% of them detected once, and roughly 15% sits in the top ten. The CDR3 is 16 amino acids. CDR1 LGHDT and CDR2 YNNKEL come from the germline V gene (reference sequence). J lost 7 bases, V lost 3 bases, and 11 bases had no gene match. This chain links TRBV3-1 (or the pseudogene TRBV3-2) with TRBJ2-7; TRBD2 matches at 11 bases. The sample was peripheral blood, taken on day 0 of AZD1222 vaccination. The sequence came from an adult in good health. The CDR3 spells CASSQSQLAGAREQYF. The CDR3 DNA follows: TGTGCCAGCAGCCAGAGCCAACTAGCGGGGGCGAGGGAGCAGTACTTC.